This is a list of T cell receptor beta chains from one sample in a study of shared clonotypes between healthy human individuals. Produced via immunoSEQ multiplex PCR; TCRdb's table is partial and in-frame only. The sample carries about 2.2 million clones, 90% to 95% recorded once. Input material: naive CD8+ T cells from PBMCs. These TCRs come from a man between 18 and 35 years old in good health. Some clones in this sample may be carry-over from other donors' samples. CDR3s include the opening cysteine and the closing phenylalanine or tryptophan. Fields, in order: D gene, J gene, clone size, V gene, CDR3 DNA, CDR3 protein. D genes are given only for firm matches. A clone size is listed for some rows: how often the clone was seen (once, few, many), or a class if it is expanded.

>NA|TRBJ1-2|few|TRBV7-9
TGTGCCAGCACCCAACCAGGGAATACTAACTATGGCTACACCTTC
CASTQPGNTNYGYTF
>TRBD1|TRBJ2-3|NA|TRBV7-9
TGTGCCAGCAGCTTACCCCAGGCCGGGACAGGGGCTCCCCCAGATACGCAGTATTTT
CASSLPQAGTGAPPDTQYF
>NA|TRBJ2-7|once|TRBV9
TGTGCCAGCAGCCTCCTTGAAGGCTCCTACGAGCAGTACTTC
CASSLLEGSYEQYF
>NA|TRBJ2-4|NA|TRBV10-1
TGCGCCAGCAGTGATATTAAGGCCAAAAACATTCAGTACTTC
CASSDIKAKNIQYF
>TRBD1|TRBJ1-3|NA|TRBV19
TGTGCCAGTAGTATTGGGGACAGCTCTGGAAACACCATATATTTT
CASSIGDSSGNTIYF
>TRBD1|TRBJ1-2|NA|TRBV9
TGTGCCAGCAGCGCCTCACAGGGGAACTATGGCTACACCTTC
CASSASQGNYGYTF
>TRBD1|TRBJ1-5|NA|TRBV27
TGTGCCAGCAGCCAGGGGGCGAGGCAGCCCCAGCATTTT
CASSQGARQPQHF
>TRBD1|TRBJ2-7|once|TRBV19
TGTGCCAGTAGTATATCTGGGGACAGACGCTACGAGCAGTACTTC
CASSISGDRRYEQYF
>NA|TRBJ2-1|NA|TRBV11-2
TGTGCCAGCAGCTTACTAGGCAATGAGCAGTTCTTC
CASSLLGNEQFF
>TRBD2|TRBJ2-7|NA|TRBV14
TGTGCCAGCAGCGGTCTGGAGCGGGGTCTAACCTACGAGCAGTACTTC
CASSGLERGLTYEQYF
>TRBD1|TRBJ2-3|NA|TRBV9
TGTGCCAGCAGCGAGGCAGGGGGCTGGAGCACAGATACGCAGTATTTT
CASSEAGGWSTDTQYF
>NA|TRBJ2-7|NA|TRBV14
TGTGCCAGCAGCCGACAGGGTAGCGGCGAGCAGTACTTC
CASSRQGSGEQYF
>NA|TRBJ2-3|once|TRBV7-9
TGTGCCAGCAGCTTATCTGTCGGCACAGATACGCAGTATTTT
CASSLSVGTDTQYF
>NA|TRBJ2-1|NA|TRBV11-2
TGTGCCAGCAGCTTAGATCCGGGCGGTCGGGATGAGCAGTTCTTC
CASSLDPGGRDEQFF
>NA|TRBJ2-7|NA|TRBV28
TGTGCCAGCAGTTTCCCAAGGGGCCCAGTGCAGTACTTC
CASSFPRGPVQYF
>NA|TRBJ2-7|NA|TRBV7-2
TGTGCCAGCAGCTTAGTGGCAGGGCACTCCTACGAGCAGTACTTC
CASSLVAGHSYEQYF
>TRBD2|TRBJ2-7|once|TRBV27
TGTGCCACCCGAAGGAGCGGGAGGGCCTACGAGCAGTACTTC
CATRRSGRAYEQYF
>NA|TRBJ2-7|once|TRBV5-6
TGTGCCAGCAGCTTGGCGTATCCCTACGAGCAGTACTTC
CASSLAYPYEQYF
>NA|TRBJ1-2|NA|TRBV5-6
TGTGCCAGCAGCTTAGGTAACGAGGGCGGCTACACCTTC
CASSLGNEGGYTF
>NA|TRBJ2-1|NA|TRBV28
TGTGCCAGCTCCCGGGACCCCGAGTATGAGCAGTTCTTC
CASSRDPEYEQFF
>NA|TRBJ2-7|NA|TRBV28
TGTGCCAGCAGTTCCCGGGACGGTGTCTCCTACGAGCAGTACTTC
CASSSRDGVSYEQYF
>TRBD2|TRBJ2-7|NA|TRBV5-6
TGTGCCAGCAGCCCCGGGAGGGCCGATAACGAGCAGTACTTC
CASSPGRADNEQYF
>TRBD2|TRBJ2-7|NA|TRBV5-1
TGCGCCAGCAGCTTGACAGCGGGAGGGCCGTACGAGCAGTACTTC
CASSLTAGGPYEQYF
>NA|TRBJ2-3|NA|TRBV7-6
TGTGCCAGCAGCTCTTCGAGGGGGCCGGGAGGCACAGATACGCAGTATTTT
CASSSSRGPGGTDTQYF
>NA|TRBJ1-3|NA|TRBV6-5
TGTGCCAGCAGTTACCGAGGGCCTGGAAACACCATATATTTT
CASSYRGPGNTIYF
>NA|TRBJ2-7|once|TRBV29-1
TGCAGCGTTGAAGCGGGAACCCCCTACGAGCAGTACTTC
CSVEAGTPYEQYF
>NA|TRBJ2-1|NA|TRBV27
TGTGCCAGCAGTTGGAAGGGGGGACTTCAGTTCTTC
CASSWKGGLQFF
>NA|TRBJ2-7|once|TRBV7-8
TGTGCCAGCAGCCCTAGTCGGTTCCTCCGGGACGAGCAGTACTTC
CASSPSRFLRDEQYF
>TRBD1|TRBJ2-7|NA|TRBV28
TGTGCCAGCAGTACCCCGGGACAGGGTCCTTACGAGCAGTACTTC
CASSTPGQGPYEQYF
>TRBD1|TRBJ2-5|NA|TRBV28
TGTGCCAGCAGTTTACTACTACAGGGGGAAGAGACCCAGTACTTC
CASSLLLQGEETQYF
>TRBD1|TRBJ1-2|NA|TRBV9
TGTGCCAGCAGCGTGGGGACAGCATCCGGGGGCTACACCTTC
CASSVGTASGGYTF
>NA|TRBJ2-2|NA|TRBV2
TGTGCCAGCAGTGAACACCCGGGGGTACCGGCGAACACCGGGGAGCTGTTTTTT
CASSEHPGVPANTGELFF
>TRBD2|TRBJ2-7|NA|TRBV5-4
TGTGCCAGCAGCCCGTCGCTGGTAGCGGGAGGGCGCGAGCAGTACTTC
CASSPSLVAGGREQYF
>TRBD2|TRBJ2-1|NA|TRBV18
TGTGCCAGCTCACCACGCGGGAGGCAATGGGGCAATGAGCAGTTCTTC
CASSPRGRQWGNEQFF
>NA|TRBJ1-1|NA|TRBV2
TGTGCCAGCTCGGTGGGGGGGAGCACTGAAGCTTTCTTT
CASSVGGSTEAFF
>NA|TRBJ1-1|NA|TRBV4-2
TGTGCCAGCAGCCAAGATCTTGCGAACACTGAAGCTTTCTTT
CASSQDLANTEAFF
>NA|TRBJ2-1|NA|TRBV5-4
TGTGCCAGCAGCTGGGACGGGACCCGGACCTACAATGAGCAGTTCTTC
CASSWDGTRTYNEQFF
>NA|TRBJ2-7|NA|TRBV10-3
TGTGCCATCAGTGAGTTGGAGGCGAGCTACGAGCAGTACTTC
CAISELEASYEQYF
>TRBD2|TRBJ2-1|NA|TRBV28
TGTGCCAGCAGTTTATGGCGCCGCGGGAGCCACAATGAGCAGTTCTTC
CASSLWRRGSHNEQFF
>NA|TRBJ1-5|NA|TRBV5-6
TGTGCCAGCAGCGGAGGAGTGAATCAGCCCCAGCATTTT
CASSGGVNQPQHF
>TRBD2|TRBJ2-1|NA|TRBV6-5
TGTGCCAGCAGTATCCTAGCGGACACCTACAATGAGCAGTTCTTC
CASSILADTYNEQFF
>NA|TRBJ2-2|NA|TRBV27
TGTGCCAGCACAGGGGGGGCCGGGGAGCTGTTTTTT
CASTGGAGELFF
>NA|TRBJ2-1|NA|TRBV6-1
TGTGCCAGCAGTCCTCTGGACTACAATGAGCAGTTCTTC
CASSPLDYNEQFF
>NA|TRBJ1-1|NA|TRBV6-5
TGTGCCAGCAGGCAACCGGGGGACACTGAAGCTTTCTTT
CASRQPGDTEAFF
>NA|TRBJ1-2|few|TRBV4-1
TGCGCCAGCAGCCAAGATCGGGGGCTGGTCTATGGCTACACCTTC
CASSQDRGLVYGYTF
>NA|TRBJ2-7|NA|TRBV4-3
TGCGCCAGCAGCCATGGGGACGGAGGGTACGAGCAGTACTTC
CASSHGDGGYEQYF
>TRBD1|TRBJ1-5|NA|TRBV10-2
TGCGCCAGCAGTGCCACCGGGACAGGGTATCGGAATCAGCCCCAGCATTTT
CASSATGTGYRNQPQHF
>TRBD2|TRBJ2-7|NA|TRBV7-6
TGTGCCAGCAGCTTGGAGGCCCAGCGGGAGTACGAGCAGTACTTC
CASSLEAQREYEQYF
>NA|TRBJ2-7|NA|TRBV6-6
TGTGCCAGCAGTTACAAGGGGCGCGGTTTCGACGAGCAGTACTTC
CASSYKGRGFDEQYF
>TRBD1|TRBJ2-7|NA|TRBV27
TGTGCCAGCAGTTTATTGCTGGGACAGGGTAGCGGCGAGCAGTACTTC
CASSLLLGQGSGEQYF